This is a list of T cell receptor beta chains from one sample in a study of CD8+CD57+ T cells in acquired aplastic anemia. TCRdb fed the reads into MiXCR, producing one record per CDR3 protein. The sample comprises approximately 200,000 distinct CDR3 sequences, roughly half of which are singletons, and roughly 15% rests with the top ten. The source material was sorted CD4+, CD8+, or CD8+CD57+ T cells (not recorded which) from PBMCs. The source is a human donor in good health, serving as a control. Both conserved end residues are part of each CDR3. Each record gives: CDR3 length, D gene, J gene, clone size, V gene, CDR3 DNA, CDR3 protein. D genes are given only for firm matches. Clone size is not always given. Where it is, it says once, few, many or a class for expanded clones.

>19|TRBD1|TRBJ1-6|once|TRBV29-1
TGCAGCGTTGAGAGGGTGAAAAGGGGGCAACGGTATTATAATTCACCCCTCCACTTT
CSVERVKRGQRYYNSPLHF
>14|-|TRBJ1-2|-|TRBV20-1
TGCAGTGCTAGCGATATCGTAGAAAACTATGGCTACACCTTC
CSASDIVENYGYTF
>15|-|TRBJ2-7|many|TRBV7-9
TGTGCCAGCAGCTTAGCCGGGGGGCACGCCTACGAGCAGTACTTC
CASSLAGGHAYEQYF
>14|-|TRBJ1-1|many|TRBV19
TGTGCCAGTAGTATCCCCGGCGTCGGGACTGGAGCTTTCTTT
CASSIPGVGTGAFF
>14|-|TRBJ2-3|-|TRBV24-1
TGTGCCACCCTAAGGGGGGACAGCACAGATACGCAGTATTTT
CATLRGDSTDTQYF
>14|-|TRBJ1-2|few|TRBV28
TGTGCCAGCAGTTACGCCCATTCGGGCTATGGCTACACCTTC
CASSYAHSGYGYTF
>17|TRBD1|TRBJ1-5|few|TRBV5-4
TGTGCCAGCAGCTCGATGGGGGACAGTTATAGCAATCAGCCCCAGCATTTT
CASSSMGDSYSNQPQHF
>20|TRBD1|TRBJ1-3|-|TRBV15
TGTGCCACCAGCAGAGACGAGGATGGACAGGGGCAATACTCTGGAAACACCATATATTTT
CATSRDEDGQGQYSGNTIYF
>15|-|TRBJ1-1|many|TRBV11-2
TGTGCCAGCAGCCCACCGTGGGGGCTGAACACTGAAGCTTTCTTT
CASSPPWGLNTEAFF
>13|TRBD1|TRBJ1-5|-|TRBV29-1
TGCAGCATCAGGACAGGATCGGGTCAGCCCCAGCATTTT
CSIRTGSGQPQHF
>15|TRBD2|TRBJ2-1|-|TRBV20-1
TGCAGTGCTAGACTCTCCGGGGGGACCTACAATGAGCAGTTCTTC
CSARLSGGTYNEQFF
>14|TRBD1|TRBJ1-5|-|TRBV19
TGTGCCAGTACCCCGGGACAGGGCAATCAGCCCCAGCATTTT
CASTPGQGNQPQHF
>15|TRBD2|TRBJ2-7|-|TRBV24-1
TGTGCCACCAGTGATGGTCTAGCGGGAGACTACGAGCAGTACTTC
CATSDGLAGDYEQYF
>12|-|TRBJ2-5|many|TRBV5-5
TGTGCCAGCGGGGGGGCCTTAGAGACCCAGTACTTC
CASGGALETQYF
>14|TRBD1|TRBJ1-2|-|TRBV10-3
TGTGCCATCAGTGAGTCGAGGGACAGCTATGGCTACACCTTC
CAISESRDSYGYTF
>18|-|TRBJ2-2|few|TRBV7-9
TGTGCCAGCAGCTCCAAAGAGGTTCGAGAAAGGGAGACCGGGGAGCTGTTTTTT
CASSSKEVRERETGELFF
>13|-|TRBJ2-2|-|TRBV7-2
TGTGCCAGCAGCTTAGACAGGTCCGGGGAGCTGTTTTTT
CASSLDRSGELFF
>13|-|TRBJ2-1|few|TRBV20-1
TGCAGTGCTAGGTTCGTCGGGAGCGATGAGCAGTTCTTC
CSARFVGSDEQFF
>12|-|TRBJ2-7|few|TRBV20-1
TGCAGTGCTGGGGACGACCCGGCCGAGCAGTACTTC
CSAGDDPAEQYF
>17|TRBD2|TRBJ2-3|-|TRBV2
TGTGCCAGCAGCCCTGGACTAGCGGGGGGTCGCACAGATACGCAGTATTTT
CASSPGLAGGRTDTQYF
>17|-|TRBJ2-3|-|TRBV20-1
TGCAGTGCTAGAGATCGAAAGGGTTGGGGGAATGTAGATACGCAGTATTTT
CSARDRKGWGNVDTQYF
>17|-|TRBJ2-3|once|TRBV19
TGTGCCAGTAGTCCAAGGATATGGCAGACCAGAGGGGATACGCAGTATTTT
CASSPRIWQTRGDTQYF
>15|-|TRBJ1-5|-|TRBV7-6
TGTGCCAGCAGCTCCGGAAACGGACCCAATCAGCCCCAGCATTTT
CASSSGNGPNQPQHF
>15|TRBD1|TRBJ1-5|few|TRBV3-1
TGTGCCAGCAGCTTTGGACAGGTTAGCAATCAGCCCCAGCATTTT
CASSFGQVSNQPQHF
>14|TRBD1|TRBJ2-7|-|TRBV5-6
TGTGCCAGCAGCTTGGGGGACAGAATCTACGAGCAGTACTTC
CASSLGDRIYEQYF
>16|-|TRBJ2-4|-|TRBV24-1
TGTGCCACCAGTGATTCAGGCGGTCTAGCCAAAAACATTCAGTACTTC
CATSDSGGLAKNIQYF
>16|-|TRBJ1-3|many|TRBV7-8
TGTGCCAGCAGCTTAATCGGGACTAGCTCTGGAAACACCATATATTTT
CASSLIGTSSGNTIYF
>17|TRBD2|TRBJ2-1|-|TRBV25-1
TGTGCCAGCAGTGAATATCTCTCCGGGACTAGCGAGAATGAGCAGTTCTTC
CASSEYLSGTSENEQFF
>18|-|TRBJ1-6|-|TRBV5-4
TGCGCCAGCAGCCAAGAGGGCGGGGGAGTCCATAAGGATTCACCCCTCCACTTT
CASSQEGGGVHKDSPLHF